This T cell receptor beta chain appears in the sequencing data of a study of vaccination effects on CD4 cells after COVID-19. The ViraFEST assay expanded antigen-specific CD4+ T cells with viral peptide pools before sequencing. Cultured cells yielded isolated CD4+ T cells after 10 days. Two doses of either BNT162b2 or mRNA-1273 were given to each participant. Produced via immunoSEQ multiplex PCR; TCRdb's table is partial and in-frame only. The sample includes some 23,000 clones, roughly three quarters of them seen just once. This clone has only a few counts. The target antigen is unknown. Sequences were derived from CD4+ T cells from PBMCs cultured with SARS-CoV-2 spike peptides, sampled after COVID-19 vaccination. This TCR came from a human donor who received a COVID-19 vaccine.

CDR3 loop: CASSEGTATNQPQHF. CDR3 sequence (DNA): TGTGCCAGCAGTGAAGGGACAGCAACTAATCAGCCCCAGCATTTT. This chain connects TRBV2 to TRBJ1-5; D is perhaps TRBD1 (6 bases). Germline values: CDR1 SNHLY, CDR2 FYNNEI. V was shortened by 1 base and J by 4 bases, with 11 bases between the two germline ends. The CDR3 consists of 15 residues.